This paragraph covers one TCR beta chain sequence. Sequencing used immunoSEQ multiplex PCR; TCRdb keeps in-frame clones, though not all of them. The sample lists 70,000 to 75,000 clones, over 75% occurring once. The data derive from a study of OX40 agonist ivuxolimab in advanced cancers. Deletions cut 8 bases from V and 8 bases from J, with 18 bases between. Germline CDR1 MGHRA, CDR2 YSYEKL. This CDR3 comprises 13 residues. The clonotype originates from an adult with an advanced solid tumor such as melanoma, head and neck, liver or kidney cancer. This sample comprised CD4+ or CD8+ T cells sorted from blood, obtained in a trial of the OX40 agonist ivuxolimab. This rearrangement joins TRBV4-1 to TRBJ1-2; tentative D call: TRBD1 (6 bases). CDR3 bases: TGCGCCAGCGGACTCCAGGGGACGGGAGGCTACACCTTC. Its protein is CASGLQGTGGYTF.